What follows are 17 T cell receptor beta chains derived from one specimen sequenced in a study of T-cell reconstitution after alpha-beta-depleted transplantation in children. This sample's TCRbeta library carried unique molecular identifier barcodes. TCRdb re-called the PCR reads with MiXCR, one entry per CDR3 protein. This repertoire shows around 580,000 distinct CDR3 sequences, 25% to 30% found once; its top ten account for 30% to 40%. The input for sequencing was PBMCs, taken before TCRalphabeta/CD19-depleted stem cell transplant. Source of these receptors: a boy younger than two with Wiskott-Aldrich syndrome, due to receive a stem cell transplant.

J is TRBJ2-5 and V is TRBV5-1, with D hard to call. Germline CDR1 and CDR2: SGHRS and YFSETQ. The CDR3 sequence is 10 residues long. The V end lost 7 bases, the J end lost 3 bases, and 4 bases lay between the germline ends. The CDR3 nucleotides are TGCGCCAGCTTTGAAGAGACCCAGTACTTC. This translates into CASFEETQYF.

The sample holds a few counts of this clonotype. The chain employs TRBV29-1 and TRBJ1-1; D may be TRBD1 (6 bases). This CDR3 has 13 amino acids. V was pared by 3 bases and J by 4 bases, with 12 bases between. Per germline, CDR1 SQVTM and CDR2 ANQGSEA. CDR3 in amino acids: CSVDQQGPTEAFF. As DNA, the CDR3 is TGCAGCGTTGATCAGCAGGGGCCCACTGAAGCTTTCTTT. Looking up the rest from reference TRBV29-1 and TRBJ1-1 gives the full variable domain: SAVISQKPSRDICQRGTSLTIQCQVDSQVTMMFWYRQQPGQSLTLIATANQGSEATYESGFVIDKFPISRPNLTFSTLTVSNMSPEDSSIYLCSVDQQGPTEAFFGQGTRLTVV.

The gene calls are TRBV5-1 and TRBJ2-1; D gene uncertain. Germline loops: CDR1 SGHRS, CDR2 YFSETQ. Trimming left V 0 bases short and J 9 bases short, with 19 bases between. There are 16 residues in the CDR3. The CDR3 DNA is TGCGCCAGCAGCTTGGTTACTAATCTCAGGACGGCTGAGCAGTTCTTC. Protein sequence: CASSLVTNLRTAEQFF.

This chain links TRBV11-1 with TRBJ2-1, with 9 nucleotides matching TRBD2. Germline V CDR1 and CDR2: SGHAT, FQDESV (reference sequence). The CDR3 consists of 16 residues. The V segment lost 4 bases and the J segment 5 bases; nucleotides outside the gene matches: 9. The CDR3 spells CASSSYRGGGDNEQFF. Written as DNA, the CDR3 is TGTGCCAGCAGCTCTTACCGCGGGGGGGGAGACAATGAGCAGTTCTTC.

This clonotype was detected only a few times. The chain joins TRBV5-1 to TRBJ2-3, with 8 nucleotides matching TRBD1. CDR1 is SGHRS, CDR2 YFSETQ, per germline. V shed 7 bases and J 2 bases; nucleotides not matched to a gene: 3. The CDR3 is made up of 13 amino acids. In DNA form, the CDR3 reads TGCGCCAGCGGACAGGGCACCACAGATACGCAGTATTTT. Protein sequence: CASGQGTTDTQYF.

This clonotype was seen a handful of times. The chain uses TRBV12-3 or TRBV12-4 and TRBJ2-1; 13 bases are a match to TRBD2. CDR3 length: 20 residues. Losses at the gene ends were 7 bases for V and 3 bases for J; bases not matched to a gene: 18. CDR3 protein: CASNLQINLTSGRFYNEQFF. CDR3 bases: TGTGCCAGCAACCTACAAATAAACTTGACTAGCGGGAGGTTCTACAATGAGCAGTTCTTC.

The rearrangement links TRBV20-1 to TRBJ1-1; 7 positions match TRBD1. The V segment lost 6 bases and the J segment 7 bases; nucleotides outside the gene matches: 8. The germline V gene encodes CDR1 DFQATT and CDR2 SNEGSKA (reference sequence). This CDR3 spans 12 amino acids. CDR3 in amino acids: CSARGQAHEAFF. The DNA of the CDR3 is TGCAGTGCGAGGGGGCAGGCCCATGAAGCTTTCTTT.

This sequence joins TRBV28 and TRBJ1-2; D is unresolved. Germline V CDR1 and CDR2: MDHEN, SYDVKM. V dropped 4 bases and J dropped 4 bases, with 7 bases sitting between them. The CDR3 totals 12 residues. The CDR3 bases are TGTGCCAGCAGTTCCGACCGCTATGGCTACACCTTC. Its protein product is CASSSDRYGYTF.

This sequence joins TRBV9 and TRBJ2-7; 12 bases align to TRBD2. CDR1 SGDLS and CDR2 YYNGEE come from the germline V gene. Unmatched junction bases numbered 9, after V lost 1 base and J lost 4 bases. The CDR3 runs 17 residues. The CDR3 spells CASSVSLTSGSRYEQYF. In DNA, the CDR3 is TGTGCCAGCAGCGTATCCCTGACTAGCGGGAGTCGGTACGAGCAGTACTTC.

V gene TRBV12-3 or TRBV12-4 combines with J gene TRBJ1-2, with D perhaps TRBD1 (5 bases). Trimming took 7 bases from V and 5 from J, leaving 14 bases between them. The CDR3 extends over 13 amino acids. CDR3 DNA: TGTGCCAGCACCCTGGGGGAAATTTATGGCTACACCTTC. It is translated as CASTLGEIYGYTF.

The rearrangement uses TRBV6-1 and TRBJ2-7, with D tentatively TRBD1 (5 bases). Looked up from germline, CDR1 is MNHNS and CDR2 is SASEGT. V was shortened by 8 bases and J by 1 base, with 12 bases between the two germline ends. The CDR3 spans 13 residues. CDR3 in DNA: TGTGCCAGCTGGGGCAGGCGGTCCTACGAGCAGTACTTC. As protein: CASWGRRSYEQYF.

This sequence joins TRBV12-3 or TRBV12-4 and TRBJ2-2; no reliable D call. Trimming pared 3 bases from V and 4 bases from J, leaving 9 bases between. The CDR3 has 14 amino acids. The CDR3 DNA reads TGTGCCAGCAGTTTCACAGAAGCCACCGGGGAGCTGTTTTTT. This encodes CASSFTEATGELFF.

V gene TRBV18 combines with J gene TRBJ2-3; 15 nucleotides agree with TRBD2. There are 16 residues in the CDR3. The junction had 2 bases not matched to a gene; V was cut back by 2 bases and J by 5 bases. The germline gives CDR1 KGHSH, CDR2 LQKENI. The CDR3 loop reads CASSPGLAGGEDTQYF. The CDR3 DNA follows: TGTGCCAGCTCACCAGGACTAGCGGGAGGGGAAGATACGCAGTATTTT.

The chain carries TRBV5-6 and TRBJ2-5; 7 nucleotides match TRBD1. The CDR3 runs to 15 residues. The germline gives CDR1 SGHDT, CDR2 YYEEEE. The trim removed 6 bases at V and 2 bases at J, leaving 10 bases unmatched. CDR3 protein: CASNILDRYQETQYF. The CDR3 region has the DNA TGTGCCAGCAACATATTGGACAGGTATCAAGAGACCCAGTACTTC.

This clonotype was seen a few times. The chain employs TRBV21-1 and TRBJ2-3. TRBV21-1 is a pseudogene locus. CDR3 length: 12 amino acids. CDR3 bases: TGTGCCAGCAGCAAATTTGGGGATACGCAGTATTTT. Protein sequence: CASSKFGDTQYF.

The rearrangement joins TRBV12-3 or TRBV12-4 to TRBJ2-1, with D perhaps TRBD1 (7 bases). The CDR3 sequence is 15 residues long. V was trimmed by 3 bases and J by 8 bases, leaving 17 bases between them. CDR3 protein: CASSFDQGGQDEQFF. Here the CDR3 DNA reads TGTGCCAGCAGTTTTGATCAGGGGGGCCAGGATGAGCAGTTCTTC.

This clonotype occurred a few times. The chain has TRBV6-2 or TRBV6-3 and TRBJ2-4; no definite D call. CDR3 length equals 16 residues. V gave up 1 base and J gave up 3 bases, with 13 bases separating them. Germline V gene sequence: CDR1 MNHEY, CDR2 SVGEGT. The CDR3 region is CASSYWVGWGKNIQYF. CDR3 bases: TGTGCCAGCAGTTACTGGGTGGGATGGGGCAAAAACATTCAGTACTTC.